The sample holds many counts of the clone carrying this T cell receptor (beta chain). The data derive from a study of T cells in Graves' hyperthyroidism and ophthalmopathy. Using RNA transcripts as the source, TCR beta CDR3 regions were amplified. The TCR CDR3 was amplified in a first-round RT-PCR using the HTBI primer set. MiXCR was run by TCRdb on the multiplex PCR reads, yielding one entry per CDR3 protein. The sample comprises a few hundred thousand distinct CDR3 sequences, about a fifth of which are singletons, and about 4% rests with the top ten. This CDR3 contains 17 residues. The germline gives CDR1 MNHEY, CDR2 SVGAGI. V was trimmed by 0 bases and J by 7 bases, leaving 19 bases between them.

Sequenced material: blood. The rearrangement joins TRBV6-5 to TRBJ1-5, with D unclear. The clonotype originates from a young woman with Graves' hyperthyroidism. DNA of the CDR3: TGTGCCAGCAGTTACTCCTCAGCCTCCGGCCGGGTGCAGCCCCAGCATTTT. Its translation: CASSYSSASGRVQPQHF.